This TCR beta chain was observed in a study of shared clonotypes between healthy human individuals. Study results and limitations: The genetic and exposure-history diversity represented was limited by few donors. Naive subsets usually exceeded memory subsets in estimated richness.

Splitting the CD4+ cells yielded a CD45RA+ naive subset and a CD45RA-negative memory subset. About this clone: What it binds is unknown.

The protocol was immunoSEQ multiplex PCR, while the TCRdb copy is restricted to in-frame clones and leaves out a portion. Among over 2 million clones listed, around 95% were seen once. The sample consisted of naive CD4+ T cells sorted from blood. Subset defined: CD45RA+ positively selected. This TCR came from a man aged 18-30 years in good health.

The CDR3 reads CASSYVAEPRETQYF. The DNA of the CDR3 is TGTGCCAGCAGTTACGTGGCAGAGCCCAGGGAGACCCAGTACTTC. The chain joins TRBV6-6 to TRBJ2-5; D not certain. The ends were cut back, 2 bases at V and 5 bases at J, with 15 bases in the middle. CDR1 is MNHNY, CDR2 SVGAGI, per germline (reference sequence). CDR3 length equals 15 residues.